This is a list of T cell receptor beta chains from one sample in a study of T-cell memory formation after mild COVID-19. TCRdb independently ran MiXCR on the 5' RACE reads; one entry per CDR3 protein. Among over 70,000 distinct CDR3 sequences listed, around an eighth were seen once. Sequencing was performed on PBMCs or a T cell subset sorted from them (not recorded which). Receptor source: an adult woman who had mild COVID-19 (a few samples of this study predate the infection). Cell type and time point are not known. Both conserved end residues are part of each CDR3. A D gene is named only where the DNA matches it firmly. Not all rows give a size; the values are once, few, many and, for expanded clones, a class.

v_call	clone_size	d_call	j_call	cdr3_nt	cdr3_aa
TRBV24-1	few	.	TRBJ2-3	TGTGCCACCAGTGATTTAGTGGGGGCCGAGACAGATACGCAGTATTTT	CATSDLVGAETDTQYF
TRBV4-1	.	.	TRBJ1-6	TGCGCCAGCAGCCAAGATGGGGGCGGCCAAGATTCACCCCTCCACTTT	CASSQDGGGQDSPLHF
TRBV24-1	.	.	TRBJ2-1	TGTGCCACTGGGGACAATGAGCAGTTCTTC	CATGDNEQFF
TRBV4-1	few	TRBD2	TRBJ2-3	TGCGCCAGCAGCCAAATCGGACTAGTAGGCACAGATACGCAGTATTTT	CASSQIGLVGTDTQYF
TRBV7-6	.	.	TRBJ2-1	TGTGCCAGCAGCTCCTTAGCGGACTACAATGAGCAGTTCTTC	CASSSLADYNEQFF
TRBV12-3/TRBV12-4	many	.	TRBJ2-1	TGTGCCAGCAGCCGGACGAACGAGCAGTTCTTC	CASSRTNEQFF
TRBV30	few	TRBD2	TRBJ2-1	TGTGCCTGGAGTGTATCCGCGGGGGGCTCCTACAATGAGCAGTTCTTC	CAWSVSAGGSYNEQFF
TRBV7-9	few	.	TRBJ1-2	TGTGCCAGCAGCTTAGCAACAGTCAAATATGGCTACACCTTC	CASSLATVKYGYTF
TRBV25-1	.	.	TRBJ2-1	TGTGCCAGCGGACCAACGAATGAGCAGTTCTTC	CASGPTNEQFF
TRBV27	.	TRBD2	TRBJ2-1	TGTGCCAGCACTGTAGTAGGGACTAGCGGGAGTATGGATGAGCAGTTCTTC	CASTVVGTSGSMDEQFF
TRBV10-2	few	TRBD2	TRBJ2-5	TGCGCCAGCAGTGATACCGGGGGCCCCTTTGGCGGGAGGGCCGGAGAGACCCAGTACTTC	CASSDTGGPFGGRAGETQYF
TRBV19	many	.	TRBJ2-7	TGTGCCAGTAGTCCGGGCTCCTACGAGCAGTACTTC	CASSPGSYEQYF
TRBV9	few	.	TRBJ1-2	TGTGCCAGCGAAGATACGGGTCACTATGGCTACACCTTC	CASEDTGHYGYTF
TRBV20-1	few	.	TRBJ2-1	TGCAGTGCTCAACTTATTCGAGGCGAGCAGTTCTTC	CSAQLIRGEQFF
TRBV2	.	.	TRBJ2-7	TGTGCCAGCAGTGACTCGGGGACTTACAATTCCTACGAGCAGTACTTC	CASSDSGTYNSYEQYF
TRBV12-3/TRBV12-4	few	.	TRBJ2-1	TGTGCCAGCAGTCAGAGTTGGGACGATGAGCAGTTCTTC	CASSQSWDDEQFF
TRBV4-1	.	TRBD1	TRBJ2-7	TGCGCCAGCAGCCAAGTCACCGGGACAGGCTCCTACGAGCAGTACTTC	CASSQVTGTGSYEQYF
TRBV5-1	few	TRBD2	TRBJ2-1	TGCGCCAGCAGCGACATACTAGCGGGAGGGTACAATGAGCAGTTCTTC	CASSDILAGGYNEQFF
TRBV29-1	.	TRBD1	TRBJ1-2	TGCAGCGGCAGAGGGGGCCGAGACTATGGCTACACCTTC	CSGRGGRDYGYTF
TRBV3-1	many	.	TRBJ2-7	TGTGCCAGCAGCCCGCAGGACGGCAACTCCTACGAGCAGTACTTC	CASSPQDGNSYEQYF
TRBV7-2	.	TRBD2	TRBJ2-7	TGTGCCAGCAGCTTCGCTAGCGGGCATTACGAGCAGTACTTC	CASSFASGHYEQYF
TRBV19	.	.	TRBJ2-7	TGTGCCAGTAGTTTGGATGTATCCTACGAGCAGTACTTC	CASSLDVSYEQYF
TRBV12-2	few	.	TRBJ1-5	TGTGCAATCGAGGTAGAGGACAGGGGAAGCAATCAGCCCCAGCATTTT	CAIEVEDRGSNQPQHF
TRBV4-1	.	.	TRBJ1-1	TGCGCCAGCACCGTCCAAGGGGAGTGGGGCACTGAAGCTTTCTTT	CASTVQGEWGTEAFF
TRBV20-1	.	.	TRBJ1-1	TGCAGTGCTAGAACGACTCGGACAGTGAACACTGAAGCTTTCTTT	CSARTTRTVNTEAFF
TRBV3-1	few	TRBD1	TRBJ2-3	TGTGCCAGCAGCCCACAGGGGGGCGGCACAGATACGCAGTATTTT	CASSPQGGGTDTQYF
TRBV30	few	TRBD1	TRBJ1-1	TGTGCCTGGAATAACAGGGGGCCCCCTGAAGCTTTCTTT	CAWNNRGPPEAFF
TRBV27	few	TRBD2	TRBJ2-1	TGTGCCAGCAGTTGGACTAGTCTCAATGAGCAGTTCTTC	CASSWTSLNEQFF